A single sample is the source of the 14 T cell receptor beta chains below, sequenced in a study of blood T cell repertoires in COVID-19. Method: immunoSEQ multiplex PCR; TCRdb's copy keeps in-frame clones and lacks some. The repertoire holds 150,000 to 200,000 clones, with 82% as singletons. Source material: PBMCs or T cells enriched from blood (not recorded which). The receptor source for this set is a woman aged 60-75 years with acute COVID-19.

This clone was seen only a few times. The chain combines TRBV27 with TRBJ2-2; 11 bases are a match to TRBD1. Losses at the gene ends were 7 bases for V and 4 bases for J; bases not matched to a gene: 14. Germline lookup yields CDR1 MNHEY and CDR2 SMNVEV (reference sequence). The CDR3 runs 18 residues. CDR3 residues: CASTTRDRGVWSTGELFF. The CDR3 DNA is TGTGCCAGCACCACCCGGGACAGGGGGGTTTGGAGCACCGGGGAGCTGTTTTTT.

The chain has TRBV18 and TRBJ1-1; the match to TRBD1 covers 8 bases. The CDR3 contains 16 residues. Germline V lookup: CDR1 KGHSH, CDR2 LQKENI. V trimming: 9 bases; J trimming: 0 bases; junction bases outside the gene matches: 12. CDR3 sequence: CASTGQASRMNTEAFF. CDR3 bases: TGTGCCAGTACGGGACAGGCATCAAGAATGAACACTGAAGCTTTCTTT.

The chain recombines TRBV7-2 with TRBJ1-4; D possibly corresponds to TRBD1 (5 bases). CDR3 length: 14 amino acids. The V end lost 5 bases, the J end lost 8 bases, and 15 bases lay between the germline ends. Per germline, CDR1 SGHTA and CDR2 FQGNSA. For the CDR3, the DNA is TGTGCCAGCAGCCAGGGAGGGGTTCGGGAAAAACTGTTTTTT. It yields the protein CASSQGGVREKLFF.

The CDR3 DNA follows: TGTGCCAGCAGCCTGGGGGGGGCTGGGGGCAATCAGCCCCAGCATTTT. Its protein is CASSLGGAGGNQPQHF. The chain has TRBV11-2 and TRBJ1-5; possibly TRBD1 for D (6 bases). The CDR3 consists of 16 residues. V lost 5 bases and J 2 bases, leaving 16 bases between the germline ends. Germline CDR1 SGHAT, CDR2 FQNNGV.

The chain couples TRBV19 to TRBJ1-5, with D unresolved. With 5 bases removed from V and 2 bases from J, the gap between germline ends came to 16 bases. CDR3 size: 16 residues. Germline CDR1 reads LNHDA; CDR2 reads SQIVND (reference sequence). The CDR3 DNA is TGTGCCAGTAGTCCCTGGACTCTGCGGGGCAATCAGCCCCAGCATTTT. Translating gives CASSPWTLRGNQPQHF.

The chain uses TRBV2 and TRBJ1-5; D might be TRBD1 (5 bases). Trimming left V 6 bases short and J 1 base short, with 10 bases between. The CDR3 totals 14 residues. Germline loops: CDR1 SNHLY, CDR2 FYNNEI. For the CDR3, the DNA is TGTGCCAGCAGGGAGGGACTGAGCAATCAGCCCCAGCATTTT. Its translation is CASREGLSNQPQHF. The full variable domain, its missing parts supplied by reference TRBV2 and TRBJ1-5, is EPEVTQTPSHQVTQMGQEVILRCVPISNHLYFYWYRQILGQKVEFLVSFYNNEISEKSEIFDDQFSVERPDGSNFTLKIRSTKLEDSAMYFCASREGLSNQPQHFGDGTRLSIL.

Only a few counts were recorded for this clone. The chain is built from TRBV11-2 and TRBJ2-5, with 8 bases that match TRBD1. Germline V CDR1 and CDR2: SGHAT, FQNNGV. Trimming took 4 bases from V and 7 from J; bases not matched to a gene: 8. The CDR3 extends over 14 amino acids. The CDR3 nucleotides are TGTGCCAGCAGCTCACTGGACAGGGTCGGGACCCAGTACTTC. This encodes CASSSLDRVGTQYF.

The chain is built from TRBV27 and TRBJ2-1; the match to TRBD2 covers 12 bases. Germline CDR1 and CDR2: MNHEY and SMNVEV (reference sequence). The ends lost 2 bases at V and 3 bases at J; junction bases unmatched: 11. This CDR3 comprises 19 residues. The CDR3 bases are TGTGCCAGCAGTTTAATGGCTAGCGGGGGGGTATTGTACTACAATGAGCAGTTCTTC. Protein product: CASSLMASGGVLYYNEQFF.

This clone came up once. V gene TRBV18 combines with J gene TRBJ1-6; no firm D call. V lost 3 bases and J 13 bases, leaving 16 bases between the germline ends. The germline CDR1 and CDR2 sequences are KGHSH and LQKENI. There are 14 residues in the CDR3. The CDR3 nucleotides are TGTGCCAGCTCACCGGAGGGATCGAATCTTCCCCTCCACTTT. Protein: CASSPEGSNLPLHF.

This clone occurred once. The gene calls are TRBV3-1 (or the pseudogene TRBV3-2) and TRBJ2-3; D perhaps matches TRBD2 (6 bases). Trimming removed 4 bases at V and 3 bases at J, with 14 bases between. Germline-derived CDR1 and CDR2 are LGHDT and YNNKEL (reference sequence). This CDR3 has 15 residues. The CDR3 sequence is CASSPSGTFTDTQYF. The DNA for the CDR3 is TGTGCCAGCAGCCCGTCCGGGACTTTTACAGATACGCAGTATTTT.

This clone was seen only once. This chain links TRBV15 with TRBJ2-7; 12 bases line up with TRBD2. Germline assignment: CDR1 LNHNV and CDR2 YYDKDF (reference sequence). This CDR3 is 15 amino acids long. V gave up 4 bases and J gave up 2 bases; unmatched junction bases: 3. In nucleotides, the CDR3 is TGTGCCACCAGCATTGGGACTAGCGGGCCCTACGAGCAGTACTTC. Protein sequence: CATSIGTSGPYEQYF.

The chain uses TRBV6-5 and TRBJ1-2, with D uncertain. Germline V gene sequence: CDR1 MNHEY, CDR2 SVGAGI. V was cut by 6 bases and J by 0 bases, with 8 bases left in between. This CDR3 comprises 13 residues. The CDR3 here is CASSGGSNYGYTF. For the CDR3, the DNA is TGTGCCAGCAGCGGCGGTTCTAACTATGGCTACACCTTC.

In DNA, the CDR3 is TGTGCCAGTCCGAACCGGGACAACTCCTACGAGCAGTACGTC. Translating it yields CASPNRDNSYEQYV. The chain employs TRBV21-1 and TRBJ2-7; the DNA was not compared with TRBD1, the D call given in the table. TRBV21-1 is recorded as a pseudogene. The CDR3 totals 14 residues.

This chain links TRBV4-3 with TRBJ1-2; D may be TRBD1 (5 bases). Germline-derived CDR1 and CDR2 are LGHNA and YSLEER. The V and J ends lost 0 bases and 6 bases respectively, with 17 bases between them. The CDR3 consists of 16 residues. CDR3 protein: CASSQDLAGRMDGYTF. The CDR3 nucleotides read TGCGCCAGCAGCCAAGATCTGGCAGGGAGGATGGATGGCTACACCTTC.